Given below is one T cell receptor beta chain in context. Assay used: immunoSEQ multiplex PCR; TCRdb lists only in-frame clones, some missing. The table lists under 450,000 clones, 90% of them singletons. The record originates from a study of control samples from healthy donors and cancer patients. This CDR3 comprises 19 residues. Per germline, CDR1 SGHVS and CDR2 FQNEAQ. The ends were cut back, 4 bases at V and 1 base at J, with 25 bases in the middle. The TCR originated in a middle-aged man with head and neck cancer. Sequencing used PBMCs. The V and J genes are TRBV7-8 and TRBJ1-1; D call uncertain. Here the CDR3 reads CASSSRSGRRSEGNTEAFF. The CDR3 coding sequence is TGTGCCAGCAGCTCACGTAGCGGGCGGAGGAGCGAGGGGAACACTGAAGCTTTCTTT.